Listed here is a single T cell receptor (beta chain). The antigen is not known. TCRdb re-called the 5' RACE reads and catalogs CDR3 proteins one per entry, DNA excluded. The sample table includes a few hundred thousand distinct CDR3 sequences. This CDR3 has 15 amino acids. This entry belongs to a study of monozygotic twins with inflammatory bowel disease. Study-wide results and caveats: It was in IBD patients that TCRbeta diversity (inverse Simpson) was lower than in healthy co-twins.

The sequenced sample consisted of blood. The chain combines TRBV12-3 or TRBV12-4 with TRBJ2-3. The receptor was derived from a human donor with ulcerative colitis or Crohn's disease, or a healthy co-twin of an affected twin (not recorded which). CDR3: CASSLRRISTDTQYF.